The present TCR beta chain was sequenced within a study of CXCR3-negative and CXCR3-positive naive CD8 T cells. Study-level points and caveats: Naive CXCR3-positive cells had TRB CDR3s more hydrophobic than those of CXCR3-negative naive cells.

Germline loops: CDR1 SGHTA, CDR2 FQGTGA. CDR3 length equals 15 residues. Identification of naive CD8+ T cells rested on CD45RO-CCR7+CD27+CD95- status. As for this clonotype: Its antigen is not known.

The TRB cDNA libraries were prepared by 5' RACE with UMI labels. TCRdb reprocessed the 5' RACE reads, keeping one entry per CDR3 protein, no DNA. The repertoire shows roughly 7,200 distinct CDR3 sequences; the top ten hold approximately 1.5%. Specimen: naive CXCR3+ CD8+ T cells from blood. Noted subset: CD45RO-CCR7+CD27+CD95- naive CD8+ T cells expressing CXCR3 (TNR3+). The origin of this receptor is a human donor in good health. Some clones in this sample may be carry-over from other donors' samples. The genes are TRBV7-3 and TRBJ1-1. CDR3: CASSLNALGLSEAFF. The full variable domain, in which reference TRBV7-3 and TRBJ1-1 provide the parts outside the CDR3, is GAGVSQTPSNKVTEKGKYVELRCDPISGHTALYWYRQSLGQGPEFLIYFQGTGAADDSGLPNDRFFAVRPEGSVSTLKIQRTERGDSAVYLCASSLNALGLSEAFFGQGTRLTVV.